This is a list of T cell receptor beta chains from one sample in a study of shared clonotypes between healthy human individuals. Assay used: immunoSEQ multiplex PCR; TCRdb lists only in-frame clones, some missing. The sample records around 320,000 clones, roughly 84% being singletons. The sequencing input was memory CD8+ T cells sorted from blood. These receptors all stem from a man aged 18 to 30 in good health. Each CDR3 is given with its conserved first and last residue. D genes are given only for firm matches. Not every row has a clone size; where given, it reads once, few, many or a size class.

D gene: -; J gene: TRBJ1-2; clone size: once; V gene: TRBV6-1; CDR3 DNA: TGTGCCAGCAGTGAAGCGGTAAATTGGGGCTACACCTTC; CDR3 protein: CASSEAVNWGYTF
D gene: -; J gene: TRBJ2-2; clone size: many; V gene: TRBV7-9; CDR3 DNA: TGTGCCAGCAGCCCAATTGGCGTCGGGCCCCTGGGGACCGGGGAGCTGTTTTTT; CDR3 protein: CASSPIGVGPLGTGELFF
D gene: -; J gene: TRBJ2-2; clone size: -; V gene: TRBV7-9; CDR3 DNA: TGTGCCAGCAGCTTGTCCCAATGGGACCAGTCTAGTGGGGAGCTGTTTTTT; CDR3 protein: CASSLSQWDQSSGELFF
D gene: -; J gene: TRBJ2-3; clone size: once; V gene: TRBV30; CDR3 DNA: TGTGCCTGGAGTGTACTGGGGGCGAGCACAGATACGCAGTATTTT; CDR3 protein: CAWSVLGASTDTQYF
D gene: -; J gene: TRBJ2-3; clone size: -; V gene: TRBV11-2; CDR3 DNA: TGTGCCAGCAGCTTAGGAGGGCGGATCACAGATACGCAGTATTTT; CDR3 protein: CASSLGGRITDTQYF
D gene: -; J gene: TRBJ1-5; clone size: -; V gene: TRBV18; CDR3 DNA: TGTGCCAGCTCACCACCGTCGGCGGGGTCCAATCAGCCCCAGCATTTT; CDR3 protein: CASSPPSAGSNQPQHF
D gene: TRBD1; J gene: TRBJ1-2; clone size: -; V gene: TRBV10-3; CDR3 DNA: TGTGCCATCAGTGATCGGTTGGACAGGGCTAACTATGGCTACACCTTC; CDR3 protein: CAISDRLDRANYGYTF
D gene: -; J gene: TRBJ2-7; clone size: -; V gene: TRBV11-2; CDR3 DNA: TGTGCCAGCAGCACTCTGACGGGGGCCCGCTACTACGAGCAGTACTTC; CDR3 protein: CASSTLTGARYYEQYF
D gene: TRBD2; J gene: TRBJ2-7; clone size: -; V gene: TRBV6-1; CDR3 DNA: TGTGCCAGCAACCTAGCGGGAGGAGTCTACGAGCAGTACTTC; CDR3 protein: CASNLAGGVYEQYF
D gene: -; J gene: TRBJ2-7; clone size: few; V gene: TRBV7-2; CDR3 DNA: TGTGCCAGCAGCTCCTCACCTTTCTACGAGCAGTACTTC; CDR3 protein: CASSSSPFYEQYF
D gene: -; J gene: TRBJ1-1; clone size: -; V gene: TRBV19; CDR3 DNA: TGTGCCAGTAAGGATTGGCAGAACACTGAAGCTTTCTTT; CDR3 protein: CASKDWQNTEAFF
D gene: -; J gene: TRBJ1-1; clone size: once; V gene: TRBV30; CDR3 DNA: TGTGCCTGGAGTGTAGGGGTTGGCACTGAAGCTTTCTTT; CDR3 protein: CAWSVGVGTEAFF
D gene: -; J gene: TRBJ2-7; clone size: once; V gene: TRBV27; CDR3 DNA: TGTGCCAGCAGTTTATCCCGTTCCTACGAGCAGTACTTC; CDR3 protein: CASSLSRSYEQYF
D gene: -; J gene: TRBJ2-2; clone size: -; V gene: TRBV9; CDR3 DNA: TGTGCCAGCAGCGTAGTACAGGGTGGCACCGGGGAGCTGTTTTTT; CDR3 protein: CASSVVQGGTGELFF
D gene: -; J gene: TRBJ2-7; clone size: few; V gene: TRBV10-3; CDR3 DNA: TGTGCCAGCAGTTACTCGGAGGAAACCCTCATTTACGAGCAGTACTTC; CDR3 protein: CASSYSEETLIYEQYF
D gene: TRBD2; J gene: TRBJ2-3; clone size: -; V gene: TRBV7-9; CDR3 DNA: TGTGCCAGCAGCTTAGGTGGGACTCCGCTGGCGGGGGACACAGATACGCAGTATTTT; CDR3 protein: CASSLGGTPLAGDTDTQYF
D gene: -; J gene: TRBJ2-7; clone size: once; V gene: TRBV5-4; CDR3 DNA: TGTGCCAGCGGTGAGCGGCACTCCTACGAGCAGTACTTC; CDR3 protein: CASGERHSYEQYF